This is a list of T cell receptor beta chains from one sample in a study of shared clonotypes between healthy human individuals. Profiling relied on immunoSEQ multiplex PCR, and the TCRdb table lists in-frame clones only, not all of them. The sample lists over a million clones; 95% to 97% were seen once. Sequenced: naive CD4+ T cells sorted from blood. The receptor source for this set is a man under 40 in good health. Each CDR3 is given with its conserved first and last residue.

v_call cdr3_aa
TRBV5-1 CASSLSGTNEKLFF
TRBV14 CASSHTYEQYF
TRBV15 CATSRMDRELWRGYTF
TRBV27 CASGKIQETQYF
TRBV6-1 CASWRGPNTGELFF
TRBV2 CASSETGGSYEQYF
TRBV7-9 CASSSRGRSNNEQFF
TRBV19 CASNWGATNEKLFF
TRBV9 CASSEGQGGSNQPQHF
TRBV6-4 CASSVAGTDTQYF
TRBV5-1 CASSSSSSTDTQYF
TRBV28 CASSLHDYWGSTEAFF
TRBV5-4 CASSSGQGRQETQYF
TRBV5-1 CASSLNTGVQETQYF
TRBV7-8 CASSLVRFSGGAGNQPQHF
TRBV9 CASSPWREGSYNEQFF
TRBV5-5 CASSLGSQPPGSPLHF
TRBV12-5 CASGLVLGSEPGELFF
TRBV10-2 CASSERETFSYEQYF
TRBV5-8 CASSSWTEFGPQHF
TRBV4-3 CASSQETANTGELFF
TRBV5-1 CASSHGTGDYEQYF
TRBV5-1 CASSLVGSTNEKLFF